This T cell receptor beta chain came from a study of monozygotic twins with inflammatory bowel disease. TCRdb reprocessed the 5' RACE reads, with one entry per CDR3 protein and no DNA. The sample table sets out roughly 200,000 distinct CDR3 sequences. Germline V gene sequence: CDR1 LGHDT, CDR2 YNNKEL (reference sequence). CDR3 length: 17 amino acids. The clonotype was recovered from a human donor with ulcerative colitis or Crohn's disease, or a healthy co-twin of an affected twin (not recorded which). Sequenced material: blood. This chain connects TRBV3-1 to TRBJ2-1; TCRdb returns TRBD2, unconfirmable since there is no DNA. The CDR3 sequence: CASSQLPRASGRNEQFF.